This T cell receptor (beta chain) was captured by sequencing in a study of molecular identifiers for immune sequencing clone quantification. Across the study: Naive CD8 RNA (around 20,000 or 100,000 cells) was divided into five aliquots, with four sequenced. The study's findings and limits: Whereas naive cells kept under 1% of molecules in clones above 20 RNA copies, such clones held over 97% in effectors.

This clonotype came up many times. Its antigen is as yet unknown. TCRdb ran MiXCR on the PCR reads and lists one entry per CDR3 protein. Among 88,000 or so distinct CDR3 sequences listed, roughly a fifth were seen once. With 8 bases removed from V and 0 bases from J, the gap between germline ends came to 11 bases. Germline CDR1 is SNHLY and CDR2 is FYNNEI. The CDR3 is made up of 15 amino acids. From approximately 20,000 to 1,000,000 sorted cells, naive CD8 libraries were generated with 10%, 30% or 50% RNA. The chain is built from TRBV2 and TRBJ2-6; D is ambiguous. The receptor's source is a human donor in good health. Some libraries in this study had Jurkat cell RNA spiked in. The source material was naive CD8+ T cells from blood, with Jurkat cell RNA spiked in. Subset specified: FACS-sorted CD8+CD4-CCR7+CD45RA+ naive T cells. CDR3: CASLRASSGANVLTF. The CDR3 bases are TGTGCCAGCCTCCGGGCGAGCTCTGGGGCCAACGTCCTGACTTTC.